This T cell receptor beta chain originates from a study of blood T cell repertoires in COVID-19. Background on the study: Samples taken during acute and convalescent COVID-19 were collected in the United States, Italy and Spain. Nucleic acid was either cDNA or gDNA, and it came from T cells, B-cell-depleted T cells, or PBMCs.

This clone is a singleton in its sample. As processed by the authors: Cell counts per sample came from amplifying reference gene primers. Measured with immunoSEQ multiplex PCR; TCRdb has only the in-frame clones, and not every one. The DNA gave D and trimming, while V, J and clone size come from that table. This table holds about 210,000 clones, just over 90% found once. The CDR3 contains 14 residues. Germline CDR1 and CDR2: SEHNR and FQNEAQ (reference sequence). After removal of 6 bases from V and 5 bases from J, the junction contained 4 bases not matched to a gene. This TCR derives from a man aged 25-45 years with acute or convalescent COVID-19. This chain joins TRBV7-9 and TRBJ2-5; TRBD1 matches 12 bases. Specimen: peripheral blood. Here the CDR3 reads CASRGQGAWETQYF. CDR3 coding DNA: TGTGCCAGCAGGGGACAGGGGGCCTGGGAGACCCAGTACTTC.